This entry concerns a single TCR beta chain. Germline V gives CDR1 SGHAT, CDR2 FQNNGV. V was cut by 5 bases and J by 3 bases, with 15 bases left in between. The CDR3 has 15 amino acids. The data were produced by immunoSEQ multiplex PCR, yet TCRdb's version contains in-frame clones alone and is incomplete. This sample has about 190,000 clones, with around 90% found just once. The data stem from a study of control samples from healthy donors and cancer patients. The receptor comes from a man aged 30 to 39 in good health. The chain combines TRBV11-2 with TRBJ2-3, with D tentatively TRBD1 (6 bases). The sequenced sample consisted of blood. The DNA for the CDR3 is TGTGCCAGCAGCAATAGACAGGCAGGGACAGATACGCAGTATTTT. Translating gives CASSNRQAGTDTQYF.